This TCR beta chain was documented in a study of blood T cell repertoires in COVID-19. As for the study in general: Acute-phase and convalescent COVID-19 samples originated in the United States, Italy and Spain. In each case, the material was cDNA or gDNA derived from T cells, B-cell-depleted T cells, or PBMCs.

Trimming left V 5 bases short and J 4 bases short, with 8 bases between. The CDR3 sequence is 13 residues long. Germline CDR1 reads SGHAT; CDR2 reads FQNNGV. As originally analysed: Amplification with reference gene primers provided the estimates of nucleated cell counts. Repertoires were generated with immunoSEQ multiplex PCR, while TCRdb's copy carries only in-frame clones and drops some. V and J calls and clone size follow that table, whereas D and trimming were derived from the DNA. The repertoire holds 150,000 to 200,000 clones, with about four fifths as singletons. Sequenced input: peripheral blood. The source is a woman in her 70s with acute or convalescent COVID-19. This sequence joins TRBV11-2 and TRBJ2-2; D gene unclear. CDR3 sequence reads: CASSPLRTGELFF. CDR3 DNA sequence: TGTGCCAGCAGCCCCCTCCGCACCGGGGAGCTGTTTTTT.